Each of the 14 T cell receptor beta chains below was sequenced from the same sample in a study of identical twins (dated by TCRdb to about 2016). To prepare the library, 5' RACE was applied. The run used an Illumina HiSeq 2000. TCRdb trimmed public reads at Q25 via fastp, called clones via MiXCR and kept in-frame beta chains. Rows merge per CDR3 protein into single entries with the most common DNA and genes. The sample data list some 500,000 distinct CDR3 sequences, and nearly 10% of these were observed just once. The top ten clones comprise roughly 3% of the sample. These sequences were also reported in another study, on yellow fever vaccine responses in identical twins.

Sequenced sample: PBMCs. Source of these receptors: a woman under 30 in good health.

This chain connects TRBV7-6 to TRBJ2-1, with 7 bases aligning to TRBD2. CDR3 size: 17 residues. From germline, CDR1 is SGHVS and CDR2 FNYEAQ. Losses at the gene ends were 1 base for V and 2 bases for J; bases not matched to a gene: 8. The CDR3 is CASSLVGAGATYNEQFF. CDR3 nucleotides: TGTGCCAGCAGCTTAGTAGGGGCGGGAGCGACCTACAATGAGCAGTTCTTC.

The chain recombines TRBV5-6 with TRBJ2-1; D unresolved. This CDR3 spans 12 amino acids. Between the trimmed V and J ends, which lost 3 bases and 9 bases, there was a span of 10 bases. Germline-derived CDR1 and CDR2 are SGHDT and YYEEEE. The CDR3 nucleotides read TGTGCCAGCAGCTATGGCTCGGGTGAGCAGTTCTTC. This translates into CASSYGSGEQFF. The variable domain in full, completed from reference TRBV5-6 and TRBJ2-1, reads DAGVTQSPTHLIKTRGQQVTLRCSPKSGHDTVSWYQQALGQGPQFIFQYYEEEERQRGNFPDRFSGHQFPNYSSELNVNALLLGDSALYLCASSYGSGEQFFGPGTRLTVL.

Many counts were recorded for this clonotype. CDR3 in DNA: TGCAGCGTCACCCCCCGGGGGGCAGGATCCTACGAGCAGTACTTC. It codes for CSVTPRGAGSYEQYF. The chain employs TRBV29-1 and TRBJ2-7, with D perhaps matching TRBD2 (7 bases). V lost 6 bases, J lost 1 base, and 19 bases lay in between. CDR3 length: 15 residues. The germline gives CDR1 SQVTM, CDR2 ANQGSEA.

The table lists this clonotype with many counts. This chain uses TRBV12-5 with TRBJ2-1; D ambiguous. Germline CDR1 is LGHNT and CDR2 is FRNRAP. There are 16 residues in the CDR3. With 6 bases removed from V and 0 bases from J, the gap between germline ends came to 15 bases. The CDR3 region is CASGLPPHGSYNEQFF. The DNA for the CDR3 is TGTGCTAGTGGCCTCCCGCCCCATGGCTCCTACAATGAGCAGTTCTTC.

This clonotype has more than one count but fewer than ten. V usage is TRBV7-9 and J usage is TRBJ2-1; perhaps TRBD1 as D (6 bases). Germline V lookup: CDR1 SEHNR, CDR2 FQNEAQ (reference sequence). There are 11 residues in the CDR3. V lost 5 bases and J lost 8, with 7 bases in between. CDR3 in DNA: TGTGCCAGCAGCCGGACAGATGAGCAGTTCTTC. Its protein product is CASSRTDEQFF.

The sample holds a few counts of this clonotype. This rearrangement joins TRBV7-2 to TRBJ2-7; D remains ambiguous. Trimming shortened V by 5 bases and J by 5 bases, and 10 bases separated the two germline ends. This CDR3 is built from 12 residues. CDR1 SGHTA and CDR2 FQGNSA come from the germline V gene. DNA for the CDR3: TGTGCCAGCAGCCAAAAAGTTAACGAGCAGTACTTC. Protein product: CASSQKVNEQYF.

In this sample, this clonotype turned up many times. The rearrangement joins TRBV20-1 to TRBJ1-6, with no clear D. Between the trimmed V and J ends, which lost 2 bases and 10 bases, there was a span of 9 bases. This CDR3 is built from 12 residues. CDR1 and CDR2 from the germline V gene are DFQATT and SNEGSKA (reference sequence). The CDR3 DNA follows: TGCAGTGCTAGAACCGGGAACTCACCCCTCCACTTT. It is translated as CSARTGNSPLHF.

The sample holds a few counts of this clonotype. The chain links TRBV5-1 to TRBJ2-6, with a tentative D call TRBD2 (5 bases). V lost 4 bases to trimming and J lost 3 bases, with 11 bases between them. The CDR3 spans 15 residues. Per germline, CDR1 SGHRS and CDR2 YFSETQ. CDR3 protein: CASSISGIGANVLTF. CDR3 coding DNA: TGCGCCAGCAGCATCAGCGGAATTGGGGCCAACGTCCTGACTTTC.

This clonotype was detected ten times or more. The V gene is TRBV29-1, the J gene TRBJ2-2; TRBD2 is a possible D gene (6 bases). V was clipped by 7 bases and J by 4 bases, with 13 bases between them. The V gene's germline CDR1 is SQVTM and CDR2 ANQGSEA. The length of the CDR3 is 13 residues. CDR3 DNA sequence: TGCAGCGGATCTACCGGGGGCACCGGGGAGCTGTTTTTT. Its translation is CSGSTGGTGELFF.

The CDR3 spells CASSYIPDWGTYEQYF. DNA of the CDR3: TGTGCCAGCAGTTATATCCCCGATTGGGGAACCTACGAGCAGTACTTC. The chain combines TRBV6-2 or TRBV6-3 with TRBJ2-7, with D uncertain. This CDR3 region has 16 residues. Germline V gives CDR1 MNHEY, CDR2 SVGEGT. V lost 3 bases and J 2 bases, leaving 17 bases between the germline ends.

This clonotype was found a few times. The J gene is TRBJ1-5, the V gene TRBV20-1, with TRBD1 as a possible D gene (5 bases). The CDR3 totals 14 residues. Trimming stripped 4 bases from V and 3 bases from J, with 13 bases between. The V gene's germline CDR1 is DFQATT and CDR2 SNEGSKA (reference sequence). The CDR3 sequence is CSATNIRDNQPQHF. The CDR3 bases are TGCAGTGCTACGAATATCAGGGACAATCAGCCCCAGCATTTT.

In its sample, this clonotype was seen a few times. The chain links TRBV7-2 to TRBJ2-3; the D gene could be TRBD1 or TRBD2 (5 bases each). In germline, CDR1 is SGHTA, CDR2 FQGNSA. Between the trimmed V and J ends, which lost 5 bases and 4 bases, there was a span of 19 bases. CDR3 length equals 16 residues. CDR3 in amino acids: CASSLRDPRVSDTQYF. The CDR3, as DNA: TGTGCCAGCAGCCTCCGGGACCCCCGTGTCTCAGATACGCAGTATTTT. Using reference TRBV7-2 and TRBJ2-3 for the parts outside the CDR3, the full variable domain is GAGVSQSPSNKVTEKGKDVELRCDPISGHTALYWYRQSLGQGLEFLIYFQGNSAPDKSGLPSDRFSAERTGGSVSTLTIQRTQQEDSAVYLCASSLRDPRVSDTQYFGPGTRLTVL.

The rearrangement links TRBV18 to TRBJ2-5; maybe TRBD2 (6 bases). CDR1 and CDR2 from the germline V gene are KGHSH and LQKENI. The CDR3 is 15 amino acids. The V end lost 0 bases, the J end lost 2 bases, and 10 bases lay between the germline ends. CDR3 coding DNA: TGTGCCAGCTCACCACCAGGAGGGGCTCAAGAGACCCAGTACTTC. Translated: CASSPPGGAQETQYF.

This clonotype showed up just a few times. V is TRBV7-9 and J is TRBJ2-1; the D is unclear. The germline V gene has CDR1 SEHNR and CDR2 FQNEAQ (reference sequence). V lost 4 bases and J 3 bases, leaving 7 bases between the germline ends. The CDR3 contains 13 residues. DNA for the CDR3: TGTGCCAGCAGCTCGACGGACTACAATGAGCAGTTCTTC. Its translation: CASSSTDYNEQFF.